This T cell receptor (beta chain) was documented in a study of early T cells in non-severe SARS-CoV-2 infection. On the study more broadly: Chains stayed unpaired after sequencing of bulk RNA from unsorted whole blood.

The TCR library protocol attached unique molecular identifiers to the individual cDNA molecules. One entry per CDR3 protein, called by TCRdb with MiXCR from the 5' RACE reads. The sample has about 83,000 distinct CDR3 sequences; more than 9% are singletons. Points on this clonotype: Its target is not known.

The CDR3 sequence is 15 residues long. V lost 5 bases and J 2 bases, leaving 11 bases between the germline ends. The germline CDR1 and CDR2 sequences are SGHRS and YFSETQ. Regarding the study as a whole: Matching with VDJdb favored anti-spike CD8 responses (missing private and CD4 specificities).

The chain couples TRBV5-1 to TRBJ2-6; no firm D call. The sequence derives from an adult who was a healthcare worker with PCR-confirmed SARS-CoV-2 infection or an uninfected control (not recorded which). The specimen was whole blood, collected at baseline. DNA of the CDR3: TGCGCCAGCAGTTTGCGGTCCACTGGGGCCAACGTCCTGACTTTC. Its translation is CASSLRSTGANVLTF. Drawing the rest from reference TRBV5-1 and TRBJ2-6, the complete variable domain is KAGVTQTPRYLIKTRGQQVTLSCSPISGHRSVSWYQQTPGQGLQFLFEYFSETQRNKGNFPGRFSGRQFSNSRSEMNVSTLELGDSALYLCASSLRSTGANVLTFGAGSRLTVL.